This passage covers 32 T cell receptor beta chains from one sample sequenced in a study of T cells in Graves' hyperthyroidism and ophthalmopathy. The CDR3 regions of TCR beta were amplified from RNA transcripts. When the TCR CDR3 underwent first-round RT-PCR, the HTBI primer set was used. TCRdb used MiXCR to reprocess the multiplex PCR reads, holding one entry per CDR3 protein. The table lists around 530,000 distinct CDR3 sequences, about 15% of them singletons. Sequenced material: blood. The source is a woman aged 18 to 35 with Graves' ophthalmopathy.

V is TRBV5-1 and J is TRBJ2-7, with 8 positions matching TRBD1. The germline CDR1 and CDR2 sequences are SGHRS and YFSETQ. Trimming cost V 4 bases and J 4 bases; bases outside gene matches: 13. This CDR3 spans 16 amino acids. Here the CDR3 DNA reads TGCGCCAGCAGCCCGACCGGACAGGGAGAACATTACGAGCAGTACTTC. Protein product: CASSPTGQGEHYEQYF.

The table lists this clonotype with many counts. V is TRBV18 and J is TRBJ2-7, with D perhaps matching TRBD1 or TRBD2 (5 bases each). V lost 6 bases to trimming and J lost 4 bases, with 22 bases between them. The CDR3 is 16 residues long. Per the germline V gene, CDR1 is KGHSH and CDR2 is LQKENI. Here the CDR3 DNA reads TGTGCCAGCTCGTTATCCCGGGACCGATACTTTTACGAGCAGTACTTC. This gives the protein CASSLSRDRYFYEQYF.

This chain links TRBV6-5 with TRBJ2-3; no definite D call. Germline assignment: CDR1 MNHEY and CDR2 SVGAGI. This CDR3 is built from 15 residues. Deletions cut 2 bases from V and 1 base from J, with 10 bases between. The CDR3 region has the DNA TGTGCCAGCAGTTACGGGCGGTTCGGCACAGATACGCAGTATTTT. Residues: CASSYGRFGTDTQYF.

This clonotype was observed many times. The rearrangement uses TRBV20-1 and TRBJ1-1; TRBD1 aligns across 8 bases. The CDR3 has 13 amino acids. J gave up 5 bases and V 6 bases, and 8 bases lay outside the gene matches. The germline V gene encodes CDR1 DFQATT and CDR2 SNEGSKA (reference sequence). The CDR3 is CSARPGGNTEAFF. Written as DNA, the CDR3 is TGCAGTGCCAGACCAGGGGGCAATACTGAAGCTTTCTTT.

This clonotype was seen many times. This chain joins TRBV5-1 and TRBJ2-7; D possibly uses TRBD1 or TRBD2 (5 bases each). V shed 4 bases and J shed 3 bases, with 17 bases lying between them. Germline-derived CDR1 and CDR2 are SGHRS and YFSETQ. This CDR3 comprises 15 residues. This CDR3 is CASSPSGATFYEQYF. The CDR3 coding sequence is TGCGCCAGCAGCCCCTCCGGGGCCACCTTCTACGAGCAGTACTTC.

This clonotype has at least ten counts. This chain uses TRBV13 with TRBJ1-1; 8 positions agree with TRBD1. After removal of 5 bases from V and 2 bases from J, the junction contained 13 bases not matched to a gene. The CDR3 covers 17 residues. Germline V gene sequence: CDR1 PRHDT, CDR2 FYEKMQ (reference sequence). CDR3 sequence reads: CASSQLYGQGGNTEAFF. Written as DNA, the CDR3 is TGTGCCAGCAGCCAATTATACGGACAGGGAGGCAACACTGAAGCTTTCTTT. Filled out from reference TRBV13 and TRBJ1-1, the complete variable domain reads AAGVIQSPRHLIKEKRETATLKCYPIPRHDTVYWYQQGPGQDPQFLISFYEKMQSDKGSIPDRFSAQQFSDYHSELNMSSLELGDSALYFCASSQLYGQGGNTEAFFGQGTRLTVV.

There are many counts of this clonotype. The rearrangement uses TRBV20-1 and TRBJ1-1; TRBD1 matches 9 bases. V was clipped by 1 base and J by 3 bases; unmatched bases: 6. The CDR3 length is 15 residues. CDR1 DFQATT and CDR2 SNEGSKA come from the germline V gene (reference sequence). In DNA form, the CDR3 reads TGCAGTGCTAGAGGGGGGACAGGGTTCGACACTGAAGCTTTCTTT. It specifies CSARGGTGFDTEAFF.

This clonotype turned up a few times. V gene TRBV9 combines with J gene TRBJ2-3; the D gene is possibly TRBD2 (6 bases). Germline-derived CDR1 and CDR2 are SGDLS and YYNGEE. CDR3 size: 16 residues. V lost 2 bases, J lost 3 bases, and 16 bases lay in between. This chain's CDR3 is CASSVPRTGETDTQYF. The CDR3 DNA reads TGTGCCAGCAGCGTCCCCAGGACGGGAGAAACAGATACGCAGTATTTT.

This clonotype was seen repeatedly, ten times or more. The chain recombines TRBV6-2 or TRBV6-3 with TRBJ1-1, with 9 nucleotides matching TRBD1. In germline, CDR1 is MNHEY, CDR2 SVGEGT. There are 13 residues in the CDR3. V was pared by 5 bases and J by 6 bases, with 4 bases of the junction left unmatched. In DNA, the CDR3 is TGTGCCAGCAGTACGGGACAGGGCTCTGAAGCTTTCTTT. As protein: CASSTGQGSEAFF.

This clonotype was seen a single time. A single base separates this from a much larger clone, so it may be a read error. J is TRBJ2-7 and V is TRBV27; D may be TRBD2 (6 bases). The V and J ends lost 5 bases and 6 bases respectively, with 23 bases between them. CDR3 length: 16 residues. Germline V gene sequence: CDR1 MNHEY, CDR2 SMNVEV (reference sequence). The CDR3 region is CASSLTFRGGLREQYF. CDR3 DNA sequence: TGTGCCAGCAGTCTAACTTTCCGGGGAGGACTACGCGAGCAGTACTTC.

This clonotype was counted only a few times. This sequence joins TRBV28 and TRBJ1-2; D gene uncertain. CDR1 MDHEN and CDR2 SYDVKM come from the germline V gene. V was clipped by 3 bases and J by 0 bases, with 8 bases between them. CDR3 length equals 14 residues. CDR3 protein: CASSFPRANYGYTF. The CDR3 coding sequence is TGTGCCAGCAGTTTCCCCAGAGCTAACTATGGCTACACCTTC.

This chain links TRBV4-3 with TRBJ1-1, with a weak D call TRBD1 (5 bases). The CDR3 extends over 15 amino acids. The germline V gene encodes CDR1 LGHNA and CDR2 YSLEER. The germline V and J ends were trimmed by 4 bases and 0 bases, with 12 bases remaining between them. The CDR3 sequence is CASSLNEGVNTEAFF. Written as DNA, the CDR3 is TGCGCCAGCAGCCTAAACGAAGGGGTGAACACTGAAGCTTTCTTT.

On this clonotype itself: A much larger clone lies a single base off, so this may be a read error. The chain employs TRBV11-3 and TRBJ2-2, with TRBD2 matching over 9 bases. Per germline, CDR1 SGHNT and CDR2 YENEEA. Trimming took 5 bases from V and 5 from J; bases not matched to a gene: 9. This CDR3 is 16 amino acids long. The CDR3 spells CASSPGTSRRTGELFF. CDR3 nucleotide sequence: TGTGCCAGCAGCCCAGGGACTAGCAGGAGGACCGGGGAGCTGTTTTTT.

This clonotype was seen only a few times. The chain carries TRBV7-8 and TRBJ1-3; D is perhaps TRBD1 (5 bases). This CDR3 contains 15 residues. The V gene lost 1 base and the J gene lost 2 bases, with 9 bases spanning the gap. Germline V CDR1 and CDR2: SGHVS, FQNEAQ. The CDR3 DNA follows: TGTGCCAGCAGCTTAGGACAGAAGACTGGAAACACCATATATTTT. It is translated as CASSLGQKTGNTIYF.

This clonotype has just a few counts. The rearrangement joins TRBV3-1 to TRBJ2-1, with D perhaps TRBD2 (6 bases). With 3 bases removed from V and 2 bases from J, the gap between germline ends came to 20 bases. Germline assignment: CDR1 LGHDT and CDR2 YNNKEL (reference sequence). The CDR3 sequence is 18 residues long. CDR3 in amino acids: CASSHYVREETTYNEQFF. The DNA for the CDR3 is TGTGCCAGCAGCCATTACGTGAGGGAGGAAACAACCTACAATGAGCAGTTCTTC.

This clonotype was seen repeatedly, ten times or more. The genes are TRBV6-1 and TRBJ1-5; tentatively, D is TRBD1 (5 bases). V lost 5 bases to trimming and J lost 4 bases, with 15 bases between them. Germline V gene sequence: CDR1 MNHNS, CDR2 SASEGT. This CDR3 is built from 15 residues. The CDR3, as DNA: TGTGCCAGCAGTCCCTCGATCAGGGCAAATCAGCCCCAGCATTTT. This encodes CASSPSIRANQPQHF.

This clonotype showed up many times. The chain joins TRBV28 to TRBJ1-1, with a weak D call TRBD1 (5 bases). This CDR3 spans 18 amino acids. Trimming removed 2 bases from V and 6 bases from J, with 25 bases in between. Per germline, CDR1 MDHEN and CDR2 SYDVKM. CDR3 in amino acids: CASSLRMVGGDRISEAFF. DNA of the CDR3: TGTGCCAGCAGTTTACGCATGGTCGGGGGGGACCGAATTTCTGAAGCTTTCTTT.

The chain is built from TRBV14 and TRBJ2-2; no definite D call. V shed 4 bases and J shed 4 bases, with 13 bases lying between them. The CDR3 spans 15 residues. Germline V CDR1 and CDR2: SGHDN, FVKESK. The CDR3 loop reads CASSPLVGFTGELFF. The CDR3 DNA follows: TGTGCCAGCAGCCCCTTGGTGGGCTTCACCGGGGAGCTGTTTTTT.

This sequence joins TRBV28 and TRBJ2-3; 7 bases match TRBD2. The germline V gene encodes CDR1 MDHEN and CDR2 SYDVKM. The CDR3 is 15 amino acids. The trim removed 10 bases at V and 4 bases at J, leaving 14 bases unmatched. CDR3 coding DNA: TGTGCCATCTCCCCTAGGCGGGAGCTCCCAGATACGCAGTATTTT. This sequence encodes CAISPRRELPDTQYF.

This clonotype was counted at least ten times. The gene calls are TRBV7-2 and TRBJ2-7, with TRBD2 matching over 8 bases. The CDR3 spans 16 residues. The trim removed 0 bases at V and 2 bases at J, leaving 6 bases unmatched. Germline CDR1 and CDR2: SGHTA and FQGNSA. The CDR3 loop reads CASSLARLAGPYEQYF. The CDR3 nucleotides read TGTGCCAGCAGCTTAGCGCGGCTAGCGGGCCCCTACGAGCAGTACTTC.

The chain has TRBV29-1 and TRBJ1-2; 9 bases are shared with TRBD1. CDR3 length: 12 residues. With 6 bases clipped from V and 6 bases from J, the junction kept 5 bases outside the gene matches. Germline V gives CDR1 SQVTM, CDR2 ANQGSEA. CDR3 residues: CSVGTGTDGYTF. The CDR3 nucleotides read TGCAGCGTAGGGACAGGGACGGATGGCTACACCTTC.

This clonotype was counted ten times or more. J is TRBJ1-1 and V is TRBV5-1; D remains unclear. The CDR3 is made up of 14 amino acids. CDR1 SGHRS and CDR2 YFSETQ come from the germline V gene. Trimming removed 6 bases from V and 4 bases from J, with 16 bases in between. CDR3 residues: CASNLLGSGTEAFF. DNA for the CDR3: TGCGCCAGCAACCTGTTGGGGTCGGGCACTGAAGCTTTCTTT.

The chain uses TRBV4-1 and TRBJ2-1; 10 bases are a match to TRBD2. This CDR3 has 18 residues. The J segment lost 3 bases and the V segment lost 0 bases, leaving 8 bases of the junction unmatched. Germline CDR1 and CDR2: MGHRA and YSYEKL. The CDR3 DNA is TGCGCCAGCAGCCAAGATGGGCTAGCGGGAGTGAACTACAATGAGCAGTTCTTC. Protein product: CASSQDGLAGVNYNEQFF.

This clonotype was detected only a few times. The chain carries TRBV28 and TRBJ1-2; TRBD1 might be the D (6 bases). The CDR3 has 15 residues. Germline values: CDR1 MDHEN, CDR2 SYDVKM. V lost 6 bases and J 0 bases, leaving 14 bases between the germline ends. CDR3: CASRSRGESNYGYTF. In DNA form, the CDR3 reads TGTGCCAGCAGGTCCAGGGGCGAGTCTAACTATGGCTACACCTTC.

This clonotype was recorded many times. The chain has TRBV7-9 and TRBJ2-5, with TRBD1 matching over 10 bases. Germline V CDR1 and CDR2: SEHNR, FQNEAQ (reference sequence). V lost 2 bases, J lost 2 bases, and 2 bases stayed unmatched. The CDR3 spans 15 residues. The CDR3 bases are TGTGCCAGCAGCTTATGGACAGGGGGACAAGAGACCCAGTACTTC. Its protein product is CASSLWTGGQETQYF. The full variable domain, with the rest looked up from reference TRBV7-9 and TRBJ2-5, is DTGVSQNPRHKITKRGQNVTFRCDPISEHNRLYWYRQTLGQGPEFLTYFQNEAQLEKSRLLSDRFSAERPKGSFSTLEIQRTEQGDSAMYLCASSLWTGGQETQYFGPGTRLLVL.

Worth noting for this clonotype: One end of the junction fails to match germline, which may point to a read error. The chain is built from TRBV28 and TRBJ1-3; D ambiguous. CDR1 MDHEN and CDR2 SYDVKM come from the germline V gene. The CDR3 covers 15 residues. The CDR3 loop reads CAGSSPGPEEYTIYF. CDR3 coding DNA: TGTGCCGGCAGTTCTCCCGGCCCCGAGGAATACACCATATATTTT.

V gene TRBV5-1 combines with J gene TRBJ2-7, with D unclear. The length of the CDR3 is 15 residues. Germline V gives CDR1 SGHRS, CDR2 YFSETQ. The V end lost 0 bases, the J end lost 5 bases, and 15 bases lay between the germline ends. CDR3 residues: CASSLGVPARDEQYF. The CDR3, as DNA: TGCGCCAGCAGCTTGGGAGTACCCGCACGAGACGAGCAGTACTTC.

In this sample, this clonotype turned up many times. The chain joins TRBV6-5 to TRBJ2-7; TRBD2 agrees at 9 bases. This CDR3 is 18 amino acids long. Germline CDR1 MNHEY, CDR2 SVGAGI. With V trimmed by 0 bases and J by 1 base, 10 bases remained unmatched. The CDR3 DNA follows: TGTGCCAGCAGTTACTCGGGGCGGGAGGGCCGCGGTTCCTACGAGCAGTACTTC. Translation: CASSYSGREGRGSYEQYF.

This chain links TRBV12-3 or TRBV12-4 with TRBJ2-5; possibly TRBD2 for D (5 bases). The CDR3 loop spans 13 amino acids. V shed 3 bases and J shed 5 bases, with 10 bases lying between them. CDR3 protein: CASSLVGVETQYF. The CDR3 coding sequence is TGTGCCAGCAGTTTGGTCGGGGTTGAGACCCAGTACTTC.

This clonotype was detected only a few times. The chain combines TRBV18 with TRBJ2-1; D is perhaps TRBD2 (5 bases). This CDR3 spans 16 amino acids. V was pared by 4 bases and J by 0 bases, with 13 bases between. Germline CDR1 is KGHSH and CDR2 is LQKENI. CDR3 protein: CASSLGSLRSYNEQFF. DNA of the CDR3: TGTGCCAGCTCACTAGGGAGCCTACGCTCCTACAATGAGCAGTTCTTC.

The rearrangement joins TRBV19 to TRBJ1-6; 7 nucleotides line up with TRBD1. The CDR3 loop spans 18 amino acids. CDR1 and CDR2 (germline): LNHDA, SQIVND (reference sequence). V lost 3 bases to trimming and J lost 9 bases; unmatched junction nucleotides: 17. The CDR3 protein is CASSIVLGTDRYSSPLHF. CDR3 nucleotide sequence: TGTGCCAGTAGTATTGTCCTCGGGACAGATAGATACAGTTCACCCCTCCACTTT.

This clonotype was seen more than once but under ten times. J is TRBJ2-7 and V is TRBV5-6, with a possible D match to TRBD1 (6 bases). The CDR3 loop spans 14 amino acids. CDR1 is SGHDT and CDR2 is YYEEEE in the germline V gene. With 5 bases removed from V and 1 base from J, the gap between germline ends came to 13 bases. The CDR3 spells CASRSRGRSYEQYF. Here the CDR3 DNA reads TGTGCCAGCAGGAGCAGGGGCAGATCCTACGAGCAGTACTTC.